This T cell receptor (beta chain) was obtained from a study of T cell responses to AZD1222 COVID-19 vaccine. Background on the study: Second doses that came at about 4 or about 12 weeks were put together.

General study findings and limits: There were mostly white British donors and more females than males, and clonal diversity was possibly underestimated.

This clone was observed a few times. Its antigen is not known. Data came from immunoSEQ multiplex PCR; TCRdb stores just in-frame clones and leaves some out. The profile shows roughly 120,000 clones, 80% to 90% of them singletons. CDR1 and CDR2 (germline): SGHRS, YFSETQ. The CDR3 extends over 14 amino acids. Trimming pared 0 bases from V and 2 bases from J, leaving 8 bases between. The sequencing used peripheral blood, collected on day 0 of AZD1222 vaccination. The receptor was derived from an adult in good health. The gene calls are TRBV5-1 and TRBJ1-1; D call uncertain. The CDR3 nucleotides are TGCGCCAGCAGCTTGGGACAAACAAACACTGAAGCTTTCTTT. Its protein product is CASSLGQTNTEAFF.